The clone carrying this TCR beta chain showed up just a few times. The antigen remains undetermined. This entry comes from a study of cytomegalovirus exposure and HLA in healthy donors. Primers included in the PCR were 60 Vbeta and 13 Jbeta primers. Generated by immunoSEQ multiplex PCR, the TCRdb table keeps only in-frame clones and is missing some. The sample carries roughly 150,000 clones, roughly 70% recorded once. Whole-study results and caveats: In vitro data verified a few CMV-associated chains as specific for CMV antigens.

Trimming left V 2 bases short and J 1 base short, with 8 bases between. Germline V lookup: CDR1 PRHDT, CDR2 FYEKMQ (reference sequence). This CDR3 has 14 amino acids. The receptor was derived from a woman between 45 and 65 years old in good health and CMV-seropositive. The chain recombines TRBV13 with TRBJ1-1; no firm D call. The source material was PBMCs. The CDR3 DNA sequence: TGTGCCAGCAGCTTATTTGCGGCGAACACTGAAGCTTTCTTT. Encoded protein: CASSLFAANTEAFF.